A selection of T cell receptor beta chains follows, all from one sample in a study of blood T cell repertoires in COVID-19. Repertoires were generated with immunoSEQ multiplex PCR, while TCRdb's copy carries only in-frame clones and drops some. The data show under 300,000 clones, 75% to 90% seen once. Sequenced input: peripheral blood. These receptors came from a woman in her 70s with COVID-19, enrolled during active disease. Each CDR3 is given with its conserved first and last residue. Fields, in order: clone size, D gene, V gene, J gene, CDR3 protein, CDR3 DNA. A D gene is named only where the DNA matches it firmly. Size is stated for part of the rows, as once, few or many counts, or as a class when the clone is expanded.

.,.,TRBV5-1,TRBJ1-4,CASSLGDTTNEKLFF,TGCGCCAGCAGCTTGGGGGACACAACTAATGAAAAACTGTTTTTT
.,.,TRBV10-3,TRBJ2-1,CAFRTDYNEQFF,TGTGCCTTTAGGACTGACTACAATGAGCAGTTCTTC
.,TRBD1,TRBV10-3,TRBJ2-1,CAISRDRGNEQFF,TGTGCCATCAGTCGGGACAGGGGCAATGAGCAGTTCTTC
.,.,TRBV7-2,TRBJ2-1,CASSLAYYNEQFF,TGTGCCAGCAGCTTAGCGTACTACAATGAGCAGTTCTTC
.,.,TRBV2,TRBJ1-6,CASSVLEGNNSPLHF,TGTGCCAGCAGTGTGCTAGAGGGAAATAATTCACCCCTCCACTTT
.,TRBD1,TRBV6-1,TRBJ2-3,CASSERGRADTQYF,TGTGCCAGCAGTGAAAGGGGGCGCGCAGATACGCAGTATTTT
.,TRBD1,TRBV10-3,TRBJ2-1,CAISETGGEQFF,TGTGCCATCAGTGAGACAGGGGGTGAGCAGTTCTTC
.,.,TRBV5-4,TRBJ1-3,CASSDRFSGNTIYF,TGTGCCAGCAGCGACAGGTTCTCTGGAAACACCATATATTTT
.,.,TRBV7-9,TRBJ2-7,CASSPLQNRQYF,TGTGCCAGCAGCCCCCTCCAAAACAGGCAGTACTTC
.,TRBD1,TRBV11-1,TRBJ1-6,CASSLRQGNSPLHF,TGTGCCAGCAGCTTACGACAGGGTAATTCACCCCTCCACTTT
.,.,TRBV29-1,TRBJ1-2,CSVESSGYTF,TGCAGCGTCGAGAGTTCGGGCTACACCTTC
once,.,TRBV15,TRBJ1-1,CATSRGTILNTEAFF,TGTGCCACCAGCAGGGGGACAATTCTTAACACTGAAGCTTTCTTT
.,.,TRBV23-1,TRBJ1-4,CASSQGGTEKLFF,TGCGCCAGCAGTCAAGGCGGGACTGAAAAACTGTTTTTT
.,.,TRBV5-4,TRBJ2-1,CASSLSSVAGAFRVEQFF,TGTGCCAGCAGCTTGTCATCCGTCGCGGGGGCCTTTAGGGTTGAGCAGTTCTTC
.,TRBD1,TRBV7-9,TRBJ2-5,CASSFRDRGRETQYF,TGTGCCAGCAGCTTCCGGGACAGGGGAAGAGAGACCCAGTACTTC
.,.,TRBV5-1,TRBJ1-2,CASSLGGSNYGYTF,TGCGCCAGCAGCTTGGGGGGCAGTAACTATGGCTACACCTTC
.,TRBD1,TRBV5-1,TRBJ2-1,CASSLDRPYNEQFF,TGCGCCAGCAGCCTGGACAGGCCTTACAATGAGCAGTTCTTC
.,.,TRBV7-7,TRBJ2-2,CASSPSGTNTGELFF,TGTGCCAGCAGCCCGTCCGGGACGAACACCGGGGAGCTGTTTTTT
.,TRBD1,TRBV27,TRBJ1-4,CASAPLIVDRGRREKLFF,TGTGCCAGCGCCCCATTAATTGTCGACAGGGGGCGACGGGAAAAACTGTTTTTT
.,TRBD1,TRBV7-9,TRBJ1-2,CASSDWTGRDYTF,TGTGCCAGCAGCGATTGGACAGGGAGAGACTACACCTTC
.,.,TRBV3-1/TRBV3-2,TRBJ2-5,CASSRAGQETQYF,TGTGCCAGCAGCCGAGCTGGCCAAGAGACCCAGTACTTC
.,TRBD1,TRBV27,TRBJ2-2,CASSLGGTVSTNTGELFF,TGTGCCAGCAGTTTGGGTGGGACAGTTAGTACGAACACCGGGGAGCTGTTTTTT
.,.,TRBV10-2,TRBJ2-3,CASAALMGGAQYF,TGCGCCAGCGCGGCCCTAATGGGGGGTGCGCAGTATTTT
.,TRBD1,TRBV7-2,TRBJ1-2,CASSSGGNYGYTF,TGTGCCAGCAGCTCAGGGGGAAACTATGGCTACACCTTC
once,.,TRBV18,TRBJ1-5,CASSSGSNQPQHF,TGTGCCAGCTCATCGGGGAGCAATCAGCCCCAGCATTTT
once,.,TRBV30,TRBJ2-1,CAWSVEDNEQFF,TGTGCCTGGAGTGTAGAGGACAATGAGCAGTTCTTC
once,.,TRBV5-1,TRBJ2-7,CASRRDGGTGSYEQYF,TGCGCCAGCAGGCGGGATGGCGGGACGGGCTCCTACGAGCAGTACTTC
.,.,TRBV9,TRBJ1-3,CASSVGHSSGNTIYF,TGTGCCAGCAGCGTAGGGCACAGCTCTGGAAACACCATATATTTT
.,.,TRBV3-1/TRBV3-2,TRBJ2-1,CASSGQRILGGNEQFF,TGTGCCAGCAGCGGACAGCGGATACTGGGTGGCAATGAGCAGTTCTTC
.,.,TRBV5-4,TRBJ1-2,CASMMDRVIGYTF,TGTGCCAGCATGATGGACAGAGTAATCGGCTACACCTTC
.,TRBD1,TRBV11-3,TRBJ2-2,CASSPGQGDTGELFF,TGTGCCAGCAGCCCCGGACAGGGAGACACCGGGGAGCTGTTTTTT
.,.,TRBV6-6,TRBJ1-2,CASSPEDYGYTF,TGTGCCAGCAGTCCAGAAGACTATGGCTACACCTTC